This entry is about one TCR beta chain. What it binds is not known. Germline values: CDR1 SEHNR, CDR2 FQNEAQ (reference sequence). The length of the CDR3 is 11 residues. V was pared by 11 bases and J by 7 bases, with 2 bases of the junction left unmatched. This entry comes from a study of shared clonotypes between healthy human individuals. Whole-study results and caveats: A handful of donors had roughly 5.2% of their naive CD4 clonotypes in common. Rarefaction analysis demonstrated incomplete sorted-subset sequencing notwithstanding large depth.

Sequencing used immunoSEQ multiplex PCR; TCRdb keeps in-frame clones, though not all of them. The sample holds fewer than 2.5 million clones, 93% seen once. CD45RA-negative memory and CD45RA+ naive subsets were split from the CD4+ cells. The chain uses TRBV7-9 and TRBJ2-2; 9 bases are a match to TRBD1. Sequencing used naive CD4+ T cells from PBMCs. Subset reported: CD45RA+ positively selected. This sequence was found in a man between 18 and 35 years old in good health. Some clones in this sample may be carry-over from other donors' samples. CDR3 loop: CAGGQGGELFF. In DNA form, the CDR3 reads TGTGCCGGGGGACAGGGCGGGGAGCTGTTTTTT. Supplemented by reference TRBV7-9 and TRBJ2-2, the full variable domain reads DTGVSQNPRHKITKRGQNVTFRCDPISEHNRLYWYRQTLGQGPEFLTYFQNEAQLEKSRLLSDRFSAERPKGSFSTLEIQRTEQGDSAMYLCAGGQGGELFFGEGSRLTVL.